The clone carrying this T cell receptor (beta chain) occurred a few times. Sequenced by immunoSEQ multiplex PCR; TCRdb stores in-frame clones only, minus some. The data show tens of thousands of clones, 85% to 90% seen once. The sample comes from a study of T cell changes during pregnancy in multiple sclerosis. V lost 6 bases, J lost 5 bases, and 8 bases lay in between. Germline CDR1 and CDR2: MDHEN and SYDVKM. This CDR3 contains 12 residues. The specimen was CD4+ T cells from peripheral blood mononuclear cells, collected in the first trimester of pregnancy. The V gene is TRBV28, the J gene TRBJ1-5; a weak D match, TRBD1 (5 bases). The TCR was taken from a female donor with multiple sclerosis, enrolled in a pregnancy study. In nucleotides, the CDR3 is TGTGCCAGCAGGGACAACTATCAGCCCCAGCATTTT. Translating it yields CASRDNYQPQHF.